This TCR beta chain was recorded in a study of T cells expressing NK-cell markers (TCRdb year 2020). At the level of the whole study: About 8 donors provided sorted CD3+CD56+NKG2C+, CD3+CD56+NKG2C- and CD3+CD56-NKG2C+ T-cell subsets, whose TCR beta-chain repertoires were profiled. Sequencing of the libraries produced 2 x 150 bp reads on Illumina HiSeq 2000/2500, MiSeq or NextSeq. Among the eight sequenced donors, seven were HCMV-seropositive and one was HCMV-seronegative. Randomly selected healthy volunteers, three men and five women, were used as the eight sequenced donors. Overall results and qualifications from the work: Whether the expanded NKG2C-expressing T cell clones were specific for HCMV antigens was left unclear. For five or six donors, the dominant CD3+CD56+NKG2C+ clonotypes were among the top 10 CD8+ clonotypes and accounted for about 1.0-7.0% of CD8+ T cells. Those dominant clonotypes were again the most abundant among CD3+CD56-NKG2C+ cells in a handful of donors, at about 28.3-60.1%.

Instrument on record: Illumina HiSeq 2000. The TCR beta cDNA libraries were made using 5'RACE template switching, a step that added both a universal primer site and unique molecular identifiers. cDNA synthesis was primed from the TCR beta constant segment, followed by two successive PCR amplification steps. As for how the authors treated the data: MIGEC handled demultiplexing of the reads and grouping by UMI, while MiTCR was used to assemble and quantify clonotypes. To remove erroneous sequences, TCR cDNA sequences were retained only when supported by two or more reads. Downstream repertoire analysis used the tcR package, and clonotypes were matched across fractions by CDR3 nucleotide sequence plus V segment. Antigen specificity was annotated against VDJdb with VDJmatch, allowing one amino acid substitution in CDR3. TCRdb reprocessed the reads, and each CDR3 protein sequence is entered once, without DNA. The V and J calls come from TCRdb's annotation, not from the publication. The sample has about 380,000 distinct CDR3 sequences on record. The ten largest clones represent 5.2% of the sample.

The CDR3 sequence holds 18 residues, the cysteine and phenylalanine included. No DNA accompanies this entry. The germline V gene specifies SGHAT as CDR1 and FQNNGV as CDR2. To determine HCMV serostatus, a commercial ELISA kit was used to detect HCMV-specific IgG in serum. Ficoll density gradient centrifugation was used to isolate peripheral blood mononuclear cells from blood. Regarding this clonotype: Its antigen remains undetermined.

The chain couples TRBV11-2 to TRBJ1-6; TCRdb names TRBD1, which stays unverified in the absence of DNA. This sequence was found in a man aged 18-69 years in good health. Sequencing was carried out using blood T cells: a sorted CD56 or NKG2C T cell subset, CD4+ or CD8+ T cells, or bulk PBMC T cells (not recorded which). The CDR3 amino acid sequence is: CASSSPGQLSSYNSPLHF.